The 14 T cell receptor beta chains in this list originate from one sample, sequenced in a study of blood T cells in healthy people across ages (dated by TCRdb to between 2014 and 2016). Library prep was done by 5' RACE. Sequencing was carried out with an Illumina HiSeq 2500. A second PCR of roughly 7 to 12 cycles was run with a J-beta primer mix and a sample-barcoded 5' primer. Using fastp at Q25 and MiXCR, TCRdb reprocessed the public reads and kept productive beta chains. One record per CDR3 amino acid sequence lists the most common genes and DNA. For this sample the table gives 780,000 or so distinct CDR3 sequences, of which roughly 50% were detected only once. The biggest ten clones account for about 38% of the sample. The sequencing input was blood. The receptors here all came from a man aged 80 or over in good health.

CDR3 residues: CASSLGRRTATSYEQYF. The CDR3 bases are TGTGCCAGCAGCCTAGGGAGACGGACAGCTACCTCCTACGAGCAGTACTTC. The chain combines TRBV4-2 with TRBJ2-7; D is perhaps TRBD1 (6 bases). Germline V gene sequence: CDR1 LGHNA, CDR2 YNFKEQ. CDR3 length: 17 amino acids. The V end was cut by 4 bases, the J end by 0 bases, with 19 bases between.

This clonotype was counted between two and nine times. The J gene is TRBJ2-7, the V gene TRBV6-5; possibly TRBD1 for D (6 bases). The length of the CDR3 is 14 residues. Trimming left V 3 bases short and J 4 bases short, with 13 bases between. From germline, CDR1 is MNHEY and CDR2 SVGAGI. The CDR3 nucleotides are TGTGCCAGCAGTTATGACTTGGGACAATACGAGCAGTACTTC. This sequence encodes CASSYDLGQYEQYF.

This chain uses TRBV7-8 with TRBJ2-1, with TRBD2 matching 9 bases. V shed 1 base and J 7 bases; nucleotides not matched to a gene: 11. The CDR3 is made up of 17 amino acids. Germline V gives CDR1 SGHVS, CDR2 FQNEAQ. The CDR3 bases are TGTGCCAGCAGCTTAGTGCTAGGCGGGAGGGCCATGAATGAGCAGTTCTTC. This gives the protein CASSLVLGGRAMNEQFF.

This clonotype was counted only a few times. This chain uses TRBV7-3 with TRBJ2-5, with TRBD1 matching 8 bases. In germline, CDR1 is SGHTA, CDR2 FQGTGA. J was trimmed by 11 bases and V by 5 bases; bases with no gene match: 10. This CDR3 contains 13 residues. CDR3 nucleotides: TGTGCCAGCAGCCTGCAGGGGGCGACTGAGCAGTACTTC. It translates to CASSLQGATEQYF.

V is TRBV29-1 and J is TRBJ2-7; D might be TRBD2 (5 bases). CDR1 is SQVTM and CDR2 is ANQGSEA in the germline V gene. Trimming shortened V by 0 bases and J by 5 bases, and 17 bases separated the two germline ends. The CDR3 contains 15 residues. This CDR3 reads CSVEDNSSPGNEQYF. The CDR3 nucleotides are TGCAGCGTTGAAGATAACAGCAGTCCGGGAAACGAGCAGTACTTC.

The chain employs TRBV2 and TRBJ2-1; 9 bases align to TRBD2. Looked up from germline, CDR1 is SNHLY and CDR2 is FYNNEI. V trimming: 8 bases; J trimming: 8 bases; junction bases outside the gene matches: 13. The CDR3 is made up of 15 amino acids. Here the CDR3 reads CASGCGAGGPYEQFF. For the CDR3, the DNA is TGTGCCAGCGGGTGCGGGGCGGGAGGGCCCTATGAGCAGTTCTTC.

There are a few counts of this clonotype. The genes are TRBV5-6 and TRBJ2-7; D remains ambiguous. V was clipped by 2 bases and J by 3 bases, with 12 bases between them. The CDR3 is 14 residues long. Germline CDR1 and CDR2: SGHDT and YYEEEE. The CDR3 DNA is TGTGCCAGCAGCTTACGTGAGGTTAACTACGAGCAGTACTTC. It encodes CASSLREVNYEQYF. Based on the CDR3 plus reference TRBV5-6 and TRBJ2-7, the full variable domain is DAGVTQSPTHLIKTRGQQVTLRCSPKSGHDTVSWYQQALGQGPQFIFQYYEEEERQRGNFPDRFSGHQFPNYSSELNVNALLLGDSALYLCASSLREVNYEQYFGPGTRLTVT.

In its sample, this clonotype was seen a few times. The chain employs TRBV4-2 and TRBJ1-2, with 7 bases identical to TRBD1. J was trimmed by 8 bases and V by 5 bases; bases with no gene match: 14. The CDR3 covers 15 residues. Per germline, CDR1 LGHNA and CDR2 YNFKEQ. CDR3 DNA sequence: TGTGCCAGCAGCTACGGAAGACAGGGCTTGGGGGGCTACACCTTC. Residues: CASSYGRQGLGGYTF.

This clonotype was detected only a few times. The V and J genes are TRBV20-1 and TRBJ1-2; a possible D gene is TRBD1 (6 bases). The V and J ends lost 2 bases and 2 bases respectively, with 15 bases between them. The CDR3 runs to 15 residues. CDR1 DFQATT and CDR2 SNEGSKA come from the germline V gene (reference sequence). CDR3 region: CSARSAGHGNYGYTF. The CDR3 region has the DNA TGCAGTGCTAGATCAGCGGGACATGGCAACTATGGCTACACCTTC.

In the case of this clonotype: A read error may produce the germline difference seen at one junction end. The chain employs TRBV3-1 and TRBJ2-7; 9 nucleotides match TRBD2. This CDR3 is 15 amino acids long. Per the germline V gene, CDR1 is LGHDT and CDR2 is YNNKEL (reference sequence). The CDR3 region is CASTQGALAGLEQYF. As DNA, the CDR3 is TGTGCCAGCACCCAAGGGGCTCTAGCGGGACTCGAGCAGTACTTC.

This chain joins TRBV12-3 or TRBV12-4 and TRBJ2-2; D remains unclear. Trimming took 3 bases from V and 4 from J, leaving 3 bases between them. The CDR3 has 12 amino acids. CDR3 nucleotide sequence: TGTGCCAGCAGTTTGATCACCGGGGAGCTGTTTTTT. Translation gives CASSLITGELFF.

The CDR3 loop reads CSARGLTGATNIQYF. The CDR3 coding sequence is TGCAGTGCTAGGGGCCTGACAGGGGCCACGAACATTCAGTACTTC. The chain couples TRBV20-1 to TRBJ2-4; 8 nucleotides line up with TRBD1. V lost 3 bases and J lost 7; bases outside the gene matches: 11. Germline values: CDR1 DFQATT, CDR2 SNEGSKA (reference sequence). The CDR3 is made up of 15 amino acids.

This chain uses TRBV7-2 with TRBJ2-7, with 9 bases identical to TRBD2. CDR3 size: 17 residues. Germline-derived CDR1 and CDR2 are SGHTA and FQGNSA. With 2 bases clipped from V and 2 bases from J, the junction kept 10 bases outside the gene matches. In DNA, the CDR3 is TGTGCCAGCAGCTTACGAGCTATGCGGGAGGGCCCCTACGAGCAGTACTTC. Translation gives CASSLRAMREGPYEQYF.

This clonotype was counted a few times. V is TRBV5-1 and J is TRBJ1-4; D may be TRBD1 (5 bases). The germline V gene has CDR1 SGHRS and CDR2 YFSETQ. This CDR3 spans 14 amino acids. Trimming stripped 3 bases from V and 5 bases from J, with 11 bases between. CDR3 bases: TGCGCCAGCAGCTGGGGGGGTCCCAATGAAAAACTGTTTTTT. Its translation: CASSWGGPNEKLFF.